This TCR beta chain was retrieved from a study of T-cell reconstitution after alpha-beta-depleted transplantation in children. Ten or more counts support this clonotype. Germline CDR1 reads LGHDT; CDR2 reads YNNKEL (reference sequence). V was pared by 4 bases and J by 3 bases, with 8 bases of the junction left unmatched. The CDR3 extends over 15 amino acids. Unique molecular identifiers were incorporated during preparation of the TCRbeta library. TCRdb redid the calling of the PCR reads with MiXCR, one entry per CDR3 protein. The table has 260,000 or so distinct CDR3 sequences, around 12% seen once; the top ten hold roughly 2.6%.

V usage is TRBV3-1 and J usage is TRBJ1-2; TRBD1 matches at 7 bases. The sample consisted of PBMCs from the stem cell graft donor, taken from the stem cell graft. The clonotype was recovered from a human donor who donated a stem cell graft to a child with acute lymphoblastic leukemia. DNA of the CDR3: TGTGCCAGCAGCCCTAGACAGGGTGGGTACTATGGCTACACCTTC. This gives the protein CASSPRQGGYYGYTF.